The clone carrying this TCR beta chain appeared many times. This entry is derived from a study of breast tumors, draining lymph nodes, adjacent tissues. TCRdb re-called the multiplex PCR reads through MiXCR, storing one row per CDR3 protein. Among under 350,000 distinct CDR3 sequences, over 30% were seen once, and the ten largest hold 0.85% to 1.2%. The junction had 6 bases not matched to a gene; V was cut back by 4 bases and J by 7 bases. The CDR3 has 14 amino acids. Germline V gene sequence: CDR1 SGHRS, CDR2 YFSETQ. The lymph nodes were axillary draining lymph nodes from breast cancer patients. The chain recombines TRBV5-1 with TRBJ2-7; TRBD2 matches 12 bases. This receptor was identified in a female donor with breast cancer. Some clones in this sample may be carry-over from other donors' samples. Sequencing was carried out using axillary lymph node tissue. The CDR3 reads CASSPLAGGREQYF. Written as DNA, the CDR3 is TGCGCCAGCAGCCCCCTAGCGGGAGGGAGAGAGCAGTACTTC.